The source of this TCR beta chain is a study of cytotoxic CD8 clonotypes in ibrutinib-treated CLL. Study results and limitations: Clonality increased at ibrutinib response, then returned toward baseline at progression. Clonotypes that were public were uncommon, and they contracted or stayed stable on treatment.

Depth targeted 1 in 200,000 to 1 in 1 million T cells, averaging around 10x coverage per clonotype. Profiled with immunoSEQ multiplex PCR; TCRdb holds only in-frame clones, not every one. The sample consists of 300,000 or so clones, roughly 70% of them appearing once. Trimming removed 0 bases from V and 7 bases from J, with 10 bases in between. CDR1 and CDR2 from the germline V gene are SGHAT and FQNNGV. The CDR3 totals 14 residues. To note about this clone: Its antigen is not identified.

The clonotype comes from a human donor with chronic lymphocytic leukemia. The chain couples TRBV11-2 to TRBJ1-3, with unresolved D. Sequenced material: PBMCs, taken after 36 months of ibrutinib treatment. The DNA for the CDR3 is TGTGCCAGCAGCTTAGAGTTTATGGGTAACACCATATATTTT. Translated, it gives CASSLEFMGNTIYF.